A selection of T cell receptor beta chains follows, all from one sample in a study of blood T cell repertoires in COVID-19. Produced via immunoSEQ multiplex PCR; TCRdb's table is partial and in-frame only. This table has 300,000 or so clones, 80% to 95% appearing once. Sequenced sample: peripheral blood. These receptors came from a woman aged 25 to 45 with COVID-19, enrolled during active disease. The CDR3 runs from the conserved cysteine through the conserved F or W. A D gene is named only where the DNA matches it firmly. Some rows have no size entry. The others give once, few or many, or a class for an expanded clone.

d_call	clone_size	v_call	j_call	cdr3_aa
NA	NA	TRBV6-5	TRBJ1-1	CASRFQGSPEAFF
TRBD1	NA	TRBV30	TRBJ1-3	CAWNPGQGFRTGNTIYF
NA	NA	TRBV6-6	TRBJ1-2	CASSPPGRDIGYTF
TRBD1	NA	TRBV19	TRBJ2-3	CASSTDRDRGRDTQYF
NA	NA	TRBV6-5	TRBJ2-1	CAILGRSEGEQFF
TRBD2	once	TRBV24-1	TRBJ2-1	CATSDHSGSSYNEQFF
NA	NA	TRBV30	TRBJ2-7	CAWSLGVGYEQYF
TRBD1	NA	TRBV19	TRBJ1-4	CASARPGQRGEKLFF
TRBD2	NA	TRBV3-1/TRBV3-2	TRBJ2-7	CASSALAGGYHEQYF
TRBD1	NA	TRBV5-4	TRBJ1-1	CASSPTGDPGRTEAFF
NA	NA	TRBV5-8	TRBJ2-7	CASSHLGTGEQYF